The 16 T cell receptor beta chains below were found in one sample sequenced in a study of long-term antiretroviral therapy in people with HIV. It was version v3.0 of the immunoSEQ assay that was run at survey level. The repertoire was sequenced with immunoSEQ multiplex PCR; TCRdb's copy has only in-frame clones and lacks some. The data hold about 22,000 clones, with 70% to 90% observed a single time. Material: unsorted PBMCs, obtained 1.3 years after starting antiretroviral therapy. The receptors here all came from a man aged 55 to 70 with HIV.

The chain links TRBV19 to TRBJ1-1; D ambiguous. The germline V and J ends were trimmed by 5 bases and 4 bases, with 11 bases remaining between them. Germline CDR1 reads LNHDA; CDR2 reads SQIVND (reference sequence). This CDR3 is 13 amino acids long. CDR3 in amino acids: CASSFGVRTEAFF. The CDR3 bases are TGTGCCAGTAGTTTTGGGGTGCGCACTGAAGCTTTCTTT.

In this sample, this clone turned up a few times. The chain joins TRBV6-6 to TRBJ1-5, with TRBD1 identical over 7 bases. V dropped 6 bases and J dropped 3; count of bases not matched to a gene: 8. This CDR3 spans 15 amino acids. Germline V lookup: CDR1 MNHNY, CDR2 SVGAGI (reference sequence). The CDR3 here is CASRPHDRDNQPQHF. CDR3 nucleotides: TGTGCCAGCAGACCCCATGACAGGGACAATCAGCCCCAGCATTTT.

This chain links TRBV9 with TRBJ1-5, with a weak D call TRBD1 (6 bases). The V end lost 3 bases, the J end lost 2 bases, and 9 bases lay between the germline ends. Per the germline V gene, CDR1 is SGDLS and CDR2 is YYNGEE. The CDR3 has 14 residues. CDR3 in DNA: TGTGCCAGCAGCGCTCGACAGGGCAATCAGCCCCAGCATTTT. Amino acids: CASSARQGNQPQHF.

V and J are TRBV28 and TRBJ1-2; D is possibly TRBD1 (5 bases). Germline CDR1 reads MDHEN; CDR2 reads SYDVKM. This CDR3 contains 15 residues. V dropped 3 bases and J dropped 0 bases, with 11 bases sitting between them. CDR3 bases: TGTGCCAGCAGTTTTTGGACACAATCTAACTATGGCTACACCTTC. It codes for CASSFWTQSNYGYTF.

The CDR3 loop is CASSLQWTSYEQYF. The CDR3 coding sequence is TGTGCCAGCAGTTTGCAGTGGACTTCCTACGAGCAGTACTTC. The chain links TRBV28 to TRBJ2-7; D might be TRBD2 (5 bases). Germline V CDR1 and CDR2: MDHEN, SYDVKM. V shed 3 bases and J shed 1 base, with 10 bases lying between them. This CDR3 region has 14 residues.

This chain connects TRBV7-9 to TRBJ1-4; no definite D call. The CDR3 covers 11 residues. The germline gives CDR1 SEHNR, CDR2 FQNEAQ (reference sequence). Trimming pared 11 bases from V and 7 bases from J, leaving 11 bases between. CDR3 loop: CASRRTEKLFF. CDR3 DNA: TGTGCCTCGCGGCGGACTGAAAAACTGTTTTTT.

The DNA of the CDR3 is TGTGCCAGCAGCGTAGGGGGGCTTGAGCAGTTCTTC. Translation gives CASSVGGLEQFF. V gene TRBV9 combines with J gene TRBJ2-1, with D maybe TRBD1 (6 bases). The CDR3 contains 12 residues. Germline V gives CDR1 SGDLS, CDR2 YYNGEE. Trimming removed 0 bases from V and 9 bases from J, with 7 bases in between.

This clone was seen a handful of times. V gene TRBV29-1 combines with J gene TRBJ2-1; 7 nucleotides align to TRBD2. CDR3 size: 16 residues. After removal of 7 bases from V and 0 bases from J, the junction contained 12 bases not matched to a gene. CDR1 SQVTM and CDR2 ANQGSEA come from the germline V gene. The CDR3 nucleotides are TGCAGCGCCCTTAGCCGGCTAGCGGACTCCTACAATGAGCAGTTCTTC. As protein: CSALSRLADSYNEQFF.

The chain recombines TRBV7-9 with TRBJ1-5, with TRBD1 matching over 11 bases. The CDR3 covers 14 residues. The ends lost 6 bases at V and 5 bases at J; junction bases unmatched: 3. In germline, CDR1 is SEHNR, CDR2 FQNEAQ (reference sequence). The CDR3 sequence: CASSRTGGYQPQHF. The CDR3 coding sequence is TGTGCCAGCAGTCGGACAGGGGGCTATCAGCCCCAGCATTTT.

The rearrangement links TRBV28 to TRBJ2-7; no clear D gene. Deletions cut 3 bases from V and 3 bases from J, with 9 bases between. The CDR3 runs 13 residues. Germline values: CDR1 MDHEN, CDR2 SYDVKM. The CDR3 reads CASSFQNNYEQYF. The CDR3 coding sequence is TGTGCCAGCAGTTTCCAGAACAACTACGAGCAGTACTTC.

V is TRBV18 and J is TRBJ2-5, with 8 bases aligning to TRBD2. The CDR3 is 15 amino acids. The germline V gene has CDR1 KGHSH and CDR2 LQKENI. V trimming: 8 bases; J trimming: 7 bases; junction bases outside the gene matches: 15. The CDR3 nucleotides read TGTGCCAGCCTCTTATCCGGGACTAGTGGGACGACCCAGTACTTC. This codes for CASLLSGTSGTTQYF. Full variable domain (outside the CDR3, taken from reference TRBV18 and TRBJ2-5): NAGVMQNPRHLVRRRGQEARLRCSPMKGHSHVYWYRQLPEEGLKFMVYLQKENIIDESGMPKERFSAEFPKEGPSILRIQQVVRGDSAAYFCASLLSGTSGTTQYFGPGTRLLVL.

The J gene is TRBJ2-3, the V gene TRBV10-2; possibly TRBD2 for D (6 bases). Trimming shortened V by 6 bases and J by 2 bases, and 21 bases separated the two germline ends. CDR3 length: 17 residues. From germline, CDR1 is WSHSY and CDR2 SAAADI. The CDR3 DNA is TGCGCCAGCAGCAGGTCAACCAGGCTAGCGCACACAGATACGCAGTATTTT. Translated, it gives CASSRSTRLAHTDTQYF.

This chain joins TRBV6-1 and TRBJ1-1; tentative D call: TRBD1 (6 bases). CDR3 length equals 13 residues. V lost 7 bases, J lost 1 base, and 10 bases lay in between. Per germline, CDR1 MNHNS and CDR2 SASEGT. Here the CDR3 DNA reads TGTGCCAGCAAGTACAGGGAGAACACTGAAGCTTTCTTT. It codes for CASKYRENTEAFF.

CDR3 in DNA: TGTGCCAGCAGCCTAGGGGGCAGGATCATCAATGAGCAGTTCTTC. Its translation is CASSLGGRIINEQFF. This chain connects TRBV7-9 to TRBJ2-1; 7 bases match TRBD1. This CDR3 is built from 15 residues. Germline trimming cut 5 bases from V and 6 bases from J; bases unmatched to any gene: 10. Germline V gene lookup returns CDR1 SEHNR and CDR2 FQNEAQ (reference sequence). Looking up the rest from reference TRBV7-9 and TRBJ2-1 gives the full variable domain: DTGVSQNPRHKITKRGQNVTFRCDPISEHNRLYWYRQTLGQGPEFLTYFQNEAQLEKSRLLSDRFSAERPKGSFSTLEIQRTEQGDSAMYLCASSLGGRIINEQFFGPGTRLTVL.

The J gene is TRBJ1-2, the V gene TRBV5-4; a possible D gene is TRBD1 (5 bases). The CDR3 has 15 residues. Germline CDR1 is SGHNT and CDR2 is YYREEE (reference sequence). Trimming removed 0 bases at V and 4 bases at J, with 13 bases between. CDR3 DNA sequence: TGTGCCAGCAGCTTGGAGGCAGGGCTGGTCTATGGCTACACCTTC. Translating gives CASSLEAGLVYGYTF.

The chain links TRBV5-1 to TRBJ2-2, with D possibly TRBD1 on 5 matching bases. The V and J ends lost 1 base and 1 base respectively, with 20 bases between them. The germline V gene has CDR1 SGHRS and CDR2 YFSETQ. The CDR3 has 19 amino acids. This CDR3 reads CASSLSRGPPTMNTGELFF. CDR3 nucleotide sequence: TGCGCCAGCAGCTTGAGTAGGGGCCCTCCGACCATGAACACCGGGGAGCTGTTTTTT.